Given below is one T cell receptor beta chain in context. Its cognate antigen is unknown. This entry comes from a study of shared clonotypes between healthy human individuals. Across the study: Two women and a few men aged 18 to 49 made up the donors. Overall study findings and caveats: In this cohort, only blood was sampled, and tissue repertoires likely differ.

CD45RA-negative memory and CD45RA+ naive subsets were split from the CD4+ cells. V lost 3 bases, J lost 2 bases, and 20 bases lay in between. The CDR3 has 17 amino acids. Germline lookup yields CDR1 SGHNT and CDR2 YYREEE (reference sequence). Genomic DNA of every subset was divided equally among multiple immunoSEQ plates. Measured with immunoSEQ multiplex PCR; TCRdb has only the in-frame clones, and not every one. The sample lists roughly 1 million clones, under 80% occurring once. The sample was memory CD4+ T cells sorted from blood. Sample subset: CD45RA-negative fraction. The origin of this receptor is a man younger than 30 in good health. The chain recombines TRBV5-4 with TRBJ2-5; tentative D call: TRBD1 (6 bases). CDR3 DNA: TGTGCCAGCAGCTCCGGAGGACAGCGAACTGGGCAAGAGACCCAGTACTTC. Translation gives CASSSGGQRTGQETQYF.